The rows below give T cell receptor beta chains drawn from one sample of a study of vaccination effects on CD4 cells after COVID-19. Libraries were prepared by immunoSEQ multiplex PCR; TCRdb keeps only in-frame clonotypes and omits some of them. This sample carries about 73,000 clones, 65% to 80% of them seen once, and the ten largest clones take approximately 2%. These TCRs' antigens remain unknown. This material consisted of CD4+ T cells from PBMCs cultured without peptide, taken after COVID-19 vaccination. The source of these receptors is a human donor who received a COVID-19 vaccine. Each CDR3 is given with its conserved first and last residue. The order of the fields is J gene, D gene, clone size, V gene, CDR3 protein, CDR3 DNA. The D gene is left open where the match is weak. A clone size is listed for some rows: how often the clone was seen (once, few, many), or a class if it is expanded.

TRBJ2-2 | TRBD1 | - | TRBV7-2 | CATGQGALSGELFF | TGTGCCACCGGACAGGGGGCGCTTTCCGGGGAGCTGTTTTTT
TRBJ1-3 | - | - | TRBV1 | CTSSQWVWGNTIYF | TGCACCAGCAGCCAATGGGTCTGGGGAAACACCATATATTTT
TRBJ2-2 | - | - | TRBV6-6 | CASSYPGELFF | TGTGCCAGCAGTTACCCCGGGGAGCTGTTTTTT
TRBJ1-2 | - | - | TRBV5-1 | CASSDTGFGYGYTF | TGCGCCAGCAGCGACACAGGGTTTGGCTATGGCTACACCTTC
TRBJ2-1 | TRBD2 | few | TRBV5-1 | CASSLAARGGAALDEQFF | TGCGCCAGCAGCTTGGCCGCTCGCGGGGGGGCCGCTTTGGATGAGCAGTTCTTC
TRBJ1-1 | TRBD1 | - | TRBV27 | CASSLGQGDTEAFF | TGTGCCAGCAGTTTAGGTCAGGGGGACACTGAAGCTTTCTTT
TRBJ1-5 | - | - | TRBV6-5 | CASSKIPTGNQPQHF | TGTGCCAGCAGTAAAATACCGACAGGAAATCAGCCCCAGCATTTT
TRBJ2-4 | - | - | TRBV2 | CASSSRVPKNIQYF | TGTGCCAGCAGTAGTCGGGTTCCCAAAAACATTCAGTACTTC
TRBJ2-1 | - | - | TRBV5-1 | CASSSGGWQGRDEQFF | TGCGCCAGCAGCTCCGGGGGGTGGCAGGGGAGGGATGAGCAGTTCTTC
TRBJ2-2 | - | - | TRBV6-4 | CASSLDTNTGELFF | TGTGCCAGCAGCCTAGATACAAACACCGGGGAGCTGTTTTTT
TRBJ2-5 | TRBD1 | - | TRBV5-1 | CASSGTAQETQYF | TGCGCCAGCAGCGGGACAGCACAAGAGACCCAGTACTTC
TRBJ1-2 | TRBD1 | - | TRBV6-5 | CASTGQGYGYTF | TGTGCCAGCACGGGACAGGGCTATGGCTACACCTTC
TRBJ1-5 | TRBD1 | large | TRBV4-1 | CASSQRDRGNQPQHF | TGCGCCAGCAGCCAACGGGACAGGGGCAATCAGCCCCAGCATTTT
TRBJ2-2 | - | - | TRBV11-2 | CASSLDRDAGELFF | TGTGCCAGCAGCTTAGATAGGGACGCCGGGGAGCTGTTTTTT
TRBJ1-1 | - | - | TRBV6-6 | CASSPQEGTEAFF | TGTGCCAGCAGCCCCCAGGAGGGCACTGAAGCTTTCTTT
TRBJ1-2 | - | - | TRBV6-1 | CASSEFGVYGYTF | TGTGCCAGCAGTGAATTCGGGGTCTATGGCTACACCTTC
TRBJ1-4 | - | - | TRBV28 | CASSRPPGKGEKLFF | TGTGCCAGCAGCCGACCCCCGGGGAAGGGGGAAAAACTGTTTTTT
TRBJ2-3 | - | - | TRBV7-2 | CASSLPGDGTDTQYF | TGTGCCAGCAGCCTCCCTGGGGACGGCACAGATACGCAGTATTTT
TRBJ1-5 | - | few | TRBV18 | CASSPPGGNNQPQHF | TGTGCCAGCTCACCACCGGGGGGAAATAATCAGCCCCAGCATTTT
TRBJ1-1 | - | - | TRBV7-8 | CASSLVTGGEAFF | TGTGCCAGCAGCTTAGTCACGGGCGGTGAAGCTTTCTTT
TRBJ1-1 | - | few | TRBV2 | CASSAHVSASYTEAFF | TGTGCCAGCAGTGCTCATGTCTCAGCTTCCTACACTGAAGCTTTCTTT
TRBJ2-5 | TRBD1 | - | TRBV5-1 | CASSLSGTGEETQYF | TGCGCCAGCAGCTTGAGTGGGACAGGGGAAGAGACCCAGTACTTC
TRBJ1-2 | - | - | TRBV2 | CATIGFPGNYGYTF | TGTGCCACCATAGGCTTTCCGGGAAACTATGGCTACACCTTC
TRBJ2-1 | TRBD1 | - | TRBV5-1 | CASSFSPDRDLDEQFF | TGCGCCAGCAGCTTTAGTCCCGACAGGGACCTCGATGAGCAGTTCTTC
TRBJ1-5 | TRBD1 | few | TRBV24-1 | CATSDHRGRQPQHF | TGTGCCACCAGTGACCACAGGGGACGACAGCCCCAGCATTTT
TRBJ2-3 | - | - | TRBV5-5 | CASSRILNGITTDTQYF | TGTGCCAGCAGCCGGATTCTCAACGGGATAACCACAGATACGCAGTATTTT
TRBJ1-4 | - | - | TRBV7-9 | CASGPTVNNEKLFF | TGTGCCAGCGGACCGACAGTAAACAATGAAAAACTGTTTTTT
TRBJ1-1 | - | - | TRBV6-5 | CASSYGQTNTEAFF | TGTGCCAGCAGTTACGGACAGACTAACACTGAAGCTTTCTTT
TRBJ1-5 | - | - | TRBV30 | CAWSTGGLSNQPQHF | TGTGCCTGGAGTACAGGTGGGCTAAGCAATCAGCCCCAGCATTTT
TRBJ1-2 | TRBD1 | - | TRBV5-1 | CASSLEYSRTGYGYTF | TGCGCCAGCAGCTTGGAGTACTCGCGGACAGGTTATGGCTACACCTTC
TRBJ2-1 | TRBD2 | - | TRBV7-3 | CASSLRLAGGFNEQFF | TGTGCCAGCAGCTTAAGATTAGCGGGGGGTTTCAATGAGCAGTTCTTC
TRBJ1-6 | TRBD1 | - | TRBV5-1 | CASSFSGQGNSPLHF | TGCGCCAGCAGCTTTTCGGGACAGGGAAACTCACCCCTCCACTTT
TRBJ2-2 | TRBD1 | - | TRBV5-6 | CASSFRTGGNTGELFF | TGTGCCAGCAGCTTTAGGACAGGGGGGAACACCGGGGAGCTGTTTTTT
TRBJ1-2 | TRBD1 | - | TRBV5-1 | CASSGDRDFGYTF | TGCGCCAGCTCGGGGGACAGGGATTTTGGCTACACCTTC
TRBJ1-2 | - | - | TRBV21-1 | CASSKGQGVGYTF | TGTGCCAGCAGCAAAGGACAGGGGGTTGGCTACACCTTC
TRBJ1-2 | - | - | TRBV5-8 | CASSLGGILNYGYTF | TGTGCCAGCAGCTTGGGGGGGATTCTTAACTATGGCTACACCTTC
TRBJ2-1 | - | - | TRBV6-5 | CASSYGGPSYNEQFF | TGTGCCAGCAGTTACGGGGGACCCTCCTACAATGAGCAGTTCTTC
TRBJ1-5 | - | few | TRBV28 | CASSFAGNQPQHF | TGTGCCAGCAGTTTTGCGGGGAATCAGCCCCAGCATTTT
TRBJ1-2 | TRBD1 | - | TRBV9 | CASSGRGQGPYGYTF | TGTGCCAGCAGCGGGCGAGGACAGGGACCGTATGGCTACACCTTC
TRBJ1-5 | - | - | TRBV4-1 | CASSQTVDQPQHF | TGCGCCAGCAGCCAAACAGTGGATCAGCCCCAGCATTTT
TRBJ1-2 | - | - | TRBV9 | CASSVVGSRGGYGYTF | TGTGCCAGCAGCGTAGTGGGGTCCAGGGGCGGGTATGGCTACACCTTC
TRBJ1-6 | TRBD1 | - | TRBV30 | CAWSPRLRDRVGSPLHF | TGTGCCTGGAGTCCCAGATTAAGGGACAGGGTGGGGTCACCCCTCCACTTT
TRBJ1-5 | - | few | TRBV2 | CAGGWDPGGPQHF | TGTGCCGGAGGGTGGGACCCGGGGGGCCCCCAGCATTTT
TRBJ2-2 | - | - | TRBV24-1 | CATSKPNTGELFF | TGTGCCACCTCTAAACCGAACACCGGGGAGCTGTTTTTT
TRBJ1-6 | - | - | TRBV7-8 | CASSVNRDTINSPLHF | TGTGCCAGCAGCGTCAACCGGGACACTATTAATTCACCCCTCCACTTT
TRBJ2-1 | - | - | TRBV25-1 | CASSGLSGGRAEQFF | TGTGCCAGCAGTGGCCTCTCAGGGGGGAGGGCTGAGCAGTTCTTC
TRBJ1-5 | TRBD1 | - | TRBV4-1 | CASSQVWQGEEQPQHF | TGCGCCAGCAGCCAAGTTTGGCAGGGGGAAGAACAGCCCCAGCATTTT
TRBJ1-1 | - | few | TRBV5-4 | CASSLGITGQSQAFF | TGTGCCAGCAGCTTGGGGATTACAGGGCAATCTCAAGCTTTCTTT
TRBJ2-5 | - | - | TRBV18 | CASSTRQIQETQYF | TGTGCCAGCTCAACACGACAGATACAAGAGACCCAGTACTTC
TRBJ1-5 | - | - | TRBV7-9 | CASSLAGAGQPQHF | TGTGCCAGCAGCTTAGCGGGCGCGGGCCAGCCCCAGCATTTT
TRBJ1-5 | - | once | TRBV6-5 | CASRRVAYSNQPQHF | TGTGCCAGCAGGAGGGTAGCGTATAGCAATCAGCCCCAGCATTTT
TRBJ1-1 | - | - | TRBV7-2 | CASSLRLNTEAFF | TGTGCCAGCAGCTTGCGACTGAACACTGAAGCTTTCTTT
TRBJ2-5 | - | - | TRBV3-1/TRBV3-2 | CASSQGSGPQYF | TGTGCCAGCAGCCAAGGTTCAGGGCCCCAGTACTTC
TRBJ1-1 | - | once | TRBV29-1 | CSVARDPQGDTEAFF | TGCAGCGTCGCCAGGGACCCGCAAGGAGACACTGAAGCTTTCTTT
TRBJ1-5 | - | - | TRBV12-5 | CASGLDTIREGQPQHF | TGTGCTAGTGGTTTGGATACGATAAGGGAGGGTCAGCCCCAGCATTTT